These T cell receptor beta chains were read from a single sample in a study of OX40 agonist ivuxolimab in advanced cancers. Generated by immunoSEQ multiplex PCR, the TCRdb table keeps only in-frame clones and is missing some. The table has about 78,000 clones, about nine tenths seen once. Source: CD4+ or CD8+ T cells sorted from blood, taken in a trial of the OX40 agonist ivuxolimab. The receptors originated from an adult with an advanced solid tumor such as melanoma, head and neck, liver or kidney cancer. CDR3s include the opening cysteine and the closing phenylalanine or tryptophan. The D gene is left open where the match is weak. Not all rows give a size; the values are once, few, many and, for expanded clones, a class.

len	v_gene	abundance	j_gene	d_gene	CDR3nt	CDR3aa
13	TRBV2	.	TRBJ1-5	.	TGTGCCACCCGCAGGGCAAGCAATCAGCCCCAGCATTTT	CATRRASNQPQHF
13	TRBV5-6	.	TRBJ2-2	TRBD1	TGTGCCAGCAGGAACACAGGGGCCGGGGAGCTGTTTTTT	CASRNTGAGELFF
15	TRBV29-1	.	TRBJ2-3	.	TGCAGCGTTGAGGGCTCGGGAGTACGCACAGATACGCAGTATTTT	CSVEGSGVRTDTQYF
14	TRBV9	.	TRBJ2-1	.	TGTGCCAGCAGCGTAGAAGTCAGGGACAATGAGCAGTTCTTC	CASSVEVRDNEQFF
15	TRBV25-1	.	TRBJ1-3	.	TGTGCCAGCAGCCCCGGGGAGGATTCTGGAAACACCATATATTTT	CASSPGEDSGNTIYF
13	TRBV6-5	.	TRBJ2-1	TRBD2	TGTGCCAGCAGGAAGACTAGCGGGCATGAGCAGTTCTTC	CASRKTSGHEQFF
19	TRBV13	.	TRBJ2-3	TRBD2	TGTGCCAGCAGCCAACGTCCGGGACTAGCGGGAGGATACACAGATACGCAGTATTTT	CASSQRPGLAGGYTDTQYF
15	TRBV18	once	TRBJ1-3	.	TGTGCCAGCTCACCACCATCGAGTGTTCCGGGCACCATATATTTT	CASSPPSSVPGTIYF
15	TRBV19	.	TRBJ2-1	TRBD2	TGTGCCAGTAGCCCCCGGAGCGGGAGCCCCAATGAGCAGTTCTTC	CASSPRSGSPNEQFF
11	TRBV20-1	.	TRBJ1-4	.	TGCAGTGCACCCGTCTCGGGGTTACTGTTTTTT	CSAPVSGLLFF
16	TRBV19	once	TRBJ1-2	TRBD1	TGTGCCAGTAGTACCCGTAACAGGGGAGGCGACTATGGCTACACCTTC	CASSTRNRGGDYGYTF
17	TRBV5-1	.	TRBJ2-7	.	TGCGCCAGCAGCTTGGCTCCTGGGTCGGGGGCCCCCTACGAGCAGTACTTC	CASSLAPGSGAPYEQYF
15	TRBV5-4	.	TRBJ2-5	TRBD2	TGTGCCAGCAGCTTGGCGGCTAGCGGACAAGAGACCCAGTACTTC	CASSLAASGQETQYF
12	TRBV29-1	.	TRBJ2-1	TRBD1	TGCAGCGTTCCGACAGGGGGGAATGAGCAGTTCTTC	CSVPTGGNEQFF
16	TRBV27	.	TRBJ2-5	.	TGTGCCAGCAGTTTATTTGGAAATTGGGGTCAAGAGACCCAGTACTTC	CASSLFGNWGQETQYF
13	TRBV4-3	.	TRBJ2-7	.	TGCGCCAGCAGCCAAGGGCCTAGGTACGAGCAGTACTTC	CASSQGPRYEQYF
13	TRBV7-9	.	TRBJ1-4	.	TGTGCCAGCAGCTTACAGGGCAACGAAAAACTGTTTTTT	CASSLQGNEKLFF
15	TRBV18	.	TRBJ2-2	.	TGTGCCAGCGCTCAACAGGGTTCGAACACCGGGGAGCTGTTTTTT	CASAQQGSNTGELFF
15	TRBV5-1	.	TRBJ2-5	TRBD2	TGCGCCAGCATATCCTCTCTCGGCGGGAGCGAGACCCAGTACTTC	CASISSLGGSETQYF
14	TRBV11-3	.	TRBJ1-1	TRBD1	TGTGCCAGCAGTCCTAACCGGGACAGGGGGGAAGCTTTCTTT	CASSPNRDRGEAFF
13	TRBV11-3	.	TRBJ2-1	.	TGTGCCAGCAGCTTAGATGGTAATCATGAGCAGTTCTTC	CASSLDGNHEQFF
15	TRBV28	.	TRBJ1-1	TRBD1	TGTGCCAGCAGCCCAAGGGGGCAAGGTAACACTGAAGCTTTCTTT	CASSPRGQGNTEAFF
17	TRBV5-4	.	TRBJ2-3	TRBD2	TGTGCCAGCAGCCCGGGACTAGCGGGGGGGGTCACAGATACGCAGTATTTT	CASSPGLAGGVTDTQYF